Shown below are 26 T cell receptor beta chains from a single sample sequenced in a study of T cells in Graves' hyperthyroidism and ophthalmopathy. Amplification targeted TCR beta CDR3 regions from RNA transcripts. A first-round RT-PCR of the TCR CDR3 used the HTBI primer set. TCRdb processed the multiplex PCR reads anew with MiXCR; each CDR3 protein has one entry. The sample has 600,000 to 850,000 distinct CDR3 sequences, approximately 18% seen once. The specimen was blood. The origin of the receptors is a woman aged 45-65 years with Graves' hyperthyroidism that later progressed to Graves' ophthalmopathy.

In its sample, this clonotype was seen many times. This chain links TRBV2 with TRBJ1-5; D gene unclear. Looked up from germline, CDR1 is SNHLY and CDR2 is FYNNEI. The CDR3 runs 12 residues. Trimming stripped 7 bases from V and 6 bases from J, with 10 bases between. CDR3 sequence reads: CASTRVGQPQHF. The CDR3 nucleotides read TGTGCCAGCACTCGGGTCGGTCAGCCCCAGCATTTT.

The CDR3 DNA follows: TGCGCCAGCCGCCTTTCGGGGGCGGTGAACACTGAAGCTTTCTTT. It encodes CASRLSGAVNTEAFF. The genes are TRBV5-1 and TRBJ1-1; perhaps TRBD1 as D (6 bases). This CDR3 region has 15 residues. From germline, CDR1 is SGHRS and CDR2 YFSETQ. Trimming removed 7 bases from V and 0 bases from J, with 16 bases in between.

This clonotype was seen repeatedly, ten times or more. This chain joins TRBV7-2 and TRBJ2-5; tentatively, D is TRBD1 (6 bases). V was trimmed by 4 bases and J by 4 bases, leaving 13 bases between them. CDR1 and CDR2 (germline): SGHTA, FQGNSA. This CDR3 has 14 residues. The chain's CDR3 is CASSYQGSGETQYF. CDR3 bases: TGTGCCAGCAGCTACCAGGGGTCGGGAGAGACCCAGTACTTC.

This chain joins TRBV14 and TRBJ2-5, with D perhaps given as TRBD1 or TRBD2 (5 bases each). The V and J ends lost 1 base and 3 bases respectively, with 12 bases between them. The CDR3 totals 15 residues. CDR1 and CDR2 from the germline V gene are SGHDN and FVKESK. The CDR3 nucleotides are TGTGCCAGCAGCCAAGCTTTGGGACGGAAAGAGACCCAGTACTTC. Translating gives CASSQALGRKETQYF.

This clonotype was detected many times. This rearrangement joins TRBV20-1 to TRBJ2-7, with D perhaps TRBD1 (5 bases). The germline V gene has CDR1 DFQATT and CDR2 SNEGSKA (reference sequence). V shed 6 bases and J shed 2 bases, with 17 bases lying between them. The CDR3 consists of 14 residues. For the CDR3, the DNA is TGCAGTGCGGGGCACCGGACCGCGACCTACGAGCAGTACTTC. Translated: CSAGHRTATYEQYF.

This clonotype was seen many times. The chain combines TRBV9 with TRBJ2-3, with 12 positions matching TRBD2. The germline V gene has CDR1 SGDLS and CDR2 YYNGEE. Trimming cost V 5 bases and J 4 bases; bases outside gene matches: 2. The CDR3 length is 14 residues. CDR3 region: CASSSSGGADTQYF. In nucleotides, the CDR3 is TGTGCCAGCAGTTCTAGCGGGGGGGCAGATACGCAGTATTTT.

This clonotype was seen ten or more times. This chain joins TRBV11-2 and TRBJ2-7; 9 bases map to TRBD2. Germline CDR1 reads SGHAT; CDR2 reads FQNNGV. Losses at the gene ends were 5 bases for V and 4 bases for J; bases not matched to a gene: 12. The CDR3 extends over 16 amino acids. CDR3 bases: TGTGCCAGCAGCCCCCTACCTGTTAGCGGGGGATACGAGCAGTACTTC. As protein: CASSPLPVSGGYEQYF.

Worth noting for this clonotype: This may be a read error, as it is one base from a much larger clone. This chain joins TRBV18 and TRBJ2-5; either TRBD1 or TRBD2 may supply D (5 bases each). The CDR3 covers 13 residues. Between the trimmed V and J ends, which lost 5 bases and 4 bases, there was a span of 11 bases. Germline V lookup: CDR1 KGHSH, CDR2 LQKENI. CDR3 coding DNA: TGTGCCAGCTCATCACAGAGGGGAGAGACCCAGTACTTC. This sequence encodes CASSSQRGETQYF.

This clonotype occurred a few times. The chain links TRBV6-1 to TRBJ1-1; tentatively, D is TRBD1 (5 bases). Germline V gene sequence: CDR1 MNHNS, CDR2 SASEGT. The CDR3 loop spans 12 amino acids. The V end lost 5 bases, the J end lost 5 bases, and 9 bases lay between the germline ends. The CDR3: CASSYKGTEAFF. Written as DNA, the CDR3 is TGTGCCAGCAGTTATAAGGGGACTGAAGCTTTCTTT.

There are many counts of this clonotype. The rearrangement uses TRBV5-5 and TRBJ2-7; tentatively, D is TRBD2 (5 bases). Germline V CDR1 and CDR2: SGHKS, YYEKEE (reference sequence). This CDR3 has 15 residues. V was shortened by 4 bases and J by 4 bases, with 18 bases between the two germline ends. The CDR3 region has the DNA TGTGCCAGCAGCCCGCAGCCAGGAGGAGTTTACGAGCAGTACTTC. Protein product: CASSPQPGGVYEQYF.

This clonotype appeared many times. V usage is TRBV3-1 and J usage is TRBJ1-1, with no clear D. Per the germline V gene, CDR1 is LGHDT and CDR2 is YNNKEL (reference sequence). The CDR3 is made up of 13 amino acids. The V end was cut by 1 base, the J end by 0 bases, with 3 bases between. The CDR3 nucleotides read TGTGCCAGCAGCCAAGTCGTGAACACTGAAGCTTTCTTT. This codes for CASSQVVNTEAFF.

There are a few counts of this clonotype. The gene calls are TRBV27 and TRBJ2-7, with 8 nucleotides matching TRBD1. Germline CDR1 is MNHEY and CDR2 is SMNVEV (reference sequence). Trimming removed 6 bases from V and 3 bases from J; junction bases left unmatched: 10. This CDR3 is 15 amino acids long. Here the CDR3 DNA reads TGTGCCAGCAGCCCGACCCGGGACAGGTTCTACGAGCAGTACTTC. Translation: CASSPTRDRFYEQYF.

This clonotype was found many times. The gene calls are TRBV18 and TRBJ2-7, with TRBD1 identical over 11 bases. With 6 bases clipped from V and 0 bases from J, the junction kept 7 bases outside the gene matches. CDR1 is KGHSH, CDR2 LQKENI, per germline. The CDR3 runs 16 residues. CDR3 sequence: CASSPSGTGGSYEQYF. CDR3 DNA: TGTGCCAGCTCTCCTTCCGGGACAGGGGGCTCCTACGAGCAGTACTTC. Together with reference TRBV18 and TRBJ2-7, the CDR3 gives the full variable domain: NAGVMQNPRHLVRRRGQEARLRCSPMKGHSHVYWYRQLPEEGLKFMVYLQKENIIDESGMPKERFSAEFPKEGPSILRIQQVVRGDSAAYFCASSPSGTGGSYEQYFGPGTRLTVT.

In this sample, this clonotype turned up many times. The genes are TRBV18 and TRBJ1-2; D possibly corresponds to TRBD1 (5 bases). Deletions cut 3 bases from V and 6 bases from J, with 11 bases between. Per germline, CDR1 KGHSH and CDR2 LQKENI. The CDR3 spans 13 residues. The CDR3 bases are TGTGCCAGCTCACCGGTGCAGGGACATGGCTACACCTTC. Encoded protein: CASSPVQGHGYTF.

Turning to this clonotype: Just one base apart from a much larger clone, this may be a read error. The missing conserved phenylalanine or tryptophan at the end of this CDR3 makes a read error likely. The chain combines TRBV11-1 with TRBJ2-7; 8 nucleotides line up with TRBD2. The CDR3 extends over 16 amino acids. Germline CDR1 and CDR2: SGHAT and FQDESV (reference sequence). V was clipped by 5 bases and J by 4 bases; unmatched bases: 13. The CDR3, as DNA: TGTGCCAGCAGCCCCCGCCGGGGGGGCGCGACGTACGAGCAGTACCTC. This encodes CASSPRRGGATYEQYL.

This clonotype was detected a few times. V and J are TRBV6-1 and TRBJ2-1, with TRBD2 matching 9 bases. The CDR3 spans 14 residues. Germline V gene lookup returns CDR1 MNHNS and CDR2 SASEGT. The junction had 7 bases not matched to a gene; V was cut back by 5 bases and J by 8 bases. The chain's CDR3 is CASSHRTSDDEQFF. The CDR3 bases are TGTGCCAGCAGTCACAGGACTAGCGACGATGAGCAGTTCTTC.

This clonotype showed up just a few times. CDR3 nucleotides: TGTGCCAGCAGTTTAGGGGTTAGCGGGGGTCAGACCCAGTACTTC. Residues: CASSLGVSGGQTQYF. J is TRBJ2-5 and V is TRBV12-3 or TRBV12-4, with 9 bases identical to TRBD2. Trimming removed 1 base from V and 6 bases from J; junction bases left unmatched: 6. The CDR3 covers 15 residues.

The CDR3 DNA is TGTGCCAGTAGTACCAGAAAGACAGGGTCTGGGGAGACCCAGTACTTC. Its protein is CASSTRKTGSGETQYF. The chain is built from TRBV19 and TRBJ2-5, with 7 bases identical to TRBD1. V gave up 4 bases and J gave up 5 bases; unmatched junction bases: 13. The CDR3 covers 16 residues. The V gene's germline CDR1 is LNHDA and CDR2 SQIVND (reference sequence).

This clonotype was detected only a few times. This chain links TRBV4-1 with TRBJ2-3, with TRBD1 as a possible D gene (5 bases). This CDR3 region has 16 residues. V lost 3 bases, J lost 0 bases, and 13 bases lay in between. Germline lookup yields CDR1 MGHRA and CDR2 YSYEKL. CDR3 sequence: CASSQGLRASTDTQYF. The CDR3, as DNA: TGCGCCAGCAGCCAGGGGCTTCGGGCAAGCACAGATACGCAGTATTTT.

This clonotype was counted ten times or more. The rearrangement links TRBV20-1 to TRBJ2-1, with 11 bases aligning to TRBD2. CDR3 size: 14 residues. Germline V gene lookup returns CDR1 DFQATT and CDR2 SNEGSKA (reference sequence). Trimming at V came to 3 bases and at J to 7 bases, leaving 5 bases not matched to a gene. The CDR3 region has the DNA TGCAGTGCTAGTCTAGCGGGGGGAAGTAATGAGCAGTTCTTC. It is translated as CSASLAGGSNEQFF.

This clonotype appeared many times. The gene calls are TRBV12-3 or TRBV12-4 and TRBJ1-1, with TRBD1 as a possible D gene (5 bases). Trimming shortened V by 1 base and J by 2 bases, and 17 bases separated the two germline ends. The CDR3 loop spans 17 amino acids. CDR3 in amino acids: CASSLVSIGGPNTEAFF. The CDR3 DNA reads TGTGCCAGCAGTTTAGTATCGATTGGGGGACCCAACACTGAAGCTTTCTTT.

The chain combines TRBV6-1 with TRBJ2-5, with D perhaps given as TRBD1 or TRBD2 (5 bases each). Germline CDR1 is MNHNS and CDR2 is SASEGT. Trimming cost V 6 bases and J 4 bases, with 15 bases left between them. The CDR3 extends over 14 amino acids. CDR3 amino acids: CASSLRDGVETQYF. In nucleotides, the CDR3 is TGTGCCAGCAGCCTCAGGGACGGGGTAGAGACCCAGTACTTC.

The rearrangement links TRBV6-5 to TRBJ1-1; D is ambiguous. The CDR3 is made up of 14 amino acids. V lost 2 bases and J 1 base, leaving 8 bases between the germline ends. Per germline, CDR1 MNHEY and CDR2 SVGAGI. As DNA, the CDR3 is TGTGCCAGCAGTTACGATCCGGGGAACACTGAAGCTTTCTTT. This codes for CASSYDPGNTEAFF.

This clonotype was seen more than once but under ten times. CDR3: CASRGTAQETQYF. The CDR3 nucleotides read TGTGCCAGCAGAGGGACAGCCCAAGAGACCCAGTACTTC. J is TRBJ2-5 and V is TRBV9; TRBD1 matches at 7 bases. Germline CDR1 and CDR2: SGDLS and YYNGEE. Trimming took 5 bases from V and 1 from J; bases not matched to a gene: 2. CDR3 length: 13 residues.

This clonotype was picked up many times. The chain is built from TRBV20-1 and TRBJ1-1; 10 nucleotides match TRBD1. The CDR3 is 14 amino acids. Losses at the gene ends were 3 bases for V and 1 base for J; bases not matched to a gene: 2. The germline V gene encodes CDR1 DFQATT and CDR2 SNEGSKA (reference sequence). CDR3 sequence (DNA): TGCAGTGCTAGTGGGGACAGGGGGAACACTGAAGCTTTCTTT. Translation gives CSASGDRGNTEAFF.

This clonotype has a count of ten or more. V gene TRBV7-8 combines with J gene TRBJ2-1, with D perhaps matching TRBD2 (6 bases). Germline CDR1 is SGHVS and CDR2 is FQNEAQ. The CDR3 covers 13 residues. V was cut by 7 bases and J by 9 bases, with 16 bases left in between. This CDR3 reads CASTIFRGVEQFF. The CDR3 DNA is TGTGCCAGCACCATATTCCGCGGGGTTGAGCAGTTCTTC.